These 8 T cell receptor beta chains were all obtained from the same sample, sequenced in a study of shared clonotypes between healthy human individuals. Generated by immunoSEQ multiplex PCR, the TCRdb table keeps only in-frame clones and is missing some. The table records about a million clones, 60% to 85% of them present only once. The specimen sequenced was memory CD4+ T cells from PBMCs. As to subset: CD45RA-negative fraction. Source of these receptors: a man younger than 35 in good health. Some clones in this sample may be carry-over from other donors' samples.

The J gene is TRBJ2-7, the V gene TRBV7-9, with 8 bases that match TRBD2. Unmatched junction bases numbered 2, after V lost 5 bases and J lost 2 bases. The CDR3 loop spans 13 amino acids. Germline CDR1 SEHNR, CDR2 FQNEAQ (reference sequence). The CDR3 sequence: CASSRGGPYEQYF. As DNA, the CDR3 is TGTGCCAGCAGCCGGGGGGGTCCCTACGAGCAGTACTTC.

The sample holds one count of this clone. The CDR3 reads CASSWRRAGEETQYF. The CDR3 nucleotides read TGTGCCAGCAGCTGGCGGCGGGCGGGAGAAGAGACCCAGTACTTC. The chain links TRBV7-2 to TRBJ2-5, with 7 bases aligning to TRBD2. The CDR3 is 15 residues long. Germline CDR1 SGHTA, CDR2 FQGNSA. With 4 bases clipped from V and 3 bases from J, the junction kept 8 bases outside the gene matches. Supplemented by reference TRBV7-2 and TRBJ2-5, the full variable domain reads GAGVSQSPSNKVTEKGKDVELRCDPISGHTALYWYRQSLGQGLEFLIYFQGNSAPDKSGLPSDRFSAERTGGSVSTLTIQRTQQEDSAVYLCASSWRRAGEETQYFGPGTRLLVL.

This clone occurred many times. The sample contains more than one DNA sequence encoding this CDR3. V usage is TRBV18 and J usage is TRBJ2-7, with 7 nucleotides matching TRBD2. Germline assignment: CDR1 KGHSH and CDR2 LQKENI. The CDR3 is made up of 13 amino acids. V was pared by 6 bases and J by 4 bases, with 6 bases of the junction left unmatched. The chain's CDR3 is CASSGGSAYEQYF. The CDR3 nucleotides read TGTGCCAGCTCCGGCGGGAGTGCGTACGAGCAGTACTTC.

The chain has TRBV4-2 and TRBJ2-2; possibly TRBD1 for D (5 bases). CDR1 and CDR2 (germline): LGHNA, YNFKEQ. The V gene lost 0 bases and the J gene lost 6 bases, with 11 bases spanning the gap. The CDR3 length is 15 residues. CDR3 protein: CASSQDQGLAGELFF. The CDR3 region has the DNA TGTGCCAGCAGCCAAGATCAGGGTCTTGCCGGGGAGCTGTTTTTT.

This clone was picked up a small number of times. The J gene is TRBJ2-2, the V gene TRBV5-1, with TRBD2 identical over 10 bases. This CDR3 contains 16 residues. J gave up 8 bases and V 4 bases, and 11 bases lay outside the gene matches. The germline V gene has CDR1 SGHRS and CDR2 YFSETQ. The CDR3 region has the DNA TGCGCCAGCAGCGTCGGAGCGGGAGGGTCGAAAGGGGAGCTGTTTTTT. It encodes CASSVGAGGSKGELFF.

The rearrangement joins TRBV29-1 to TRBJ2-3; a weak D match, TRBD2 (6 bases). Trimming stripped 8 bases from V and 1 base from J, with 13 bases between. Looked up from germline, CDR1 is SQVTM and CDR2 is ANQGSEA. The CDR3 runs to 13 residues. This CDR3 is CSLITGGTDTQYF. The CDR3 bases are TGCAGCCTCATAACGGGGGGCACAGATACGCAGTATTTT.

The J gene is TRBJ2-3, the V gene TRBV7-9, with TRBD1 matching over 7 bases. The CDR3 is made up of 12 amino acids. Germline V CDR1 and CDR2: SEHNR, FQNEAQ (reference sequence). V was clipped by 6 bases and J by 9 bases; unmatched bases: 6. The CDR3 region has the DNA TGTGCCAGCAGTTTCACAGGGGAAACGCAGTATTTT. Its translation is CASSFTGETQYF.

V usage is TRBV9 and J usage is TRBJ1-1; a possible D gene is TRBD1 (5 bases). Germline V lookup: CDR1 SGDLS, CDR2 YYNGEE. The CDR3 sequence is 15 residues long. The germline V and J ends were trimmed by 3 bases and 6 bases, with 18 bases remaining between them. This chain's CDR3 is CASSAVGWGPPEAFF. The CDR3 DNA sequence: TGTGCCAGCAGCGCCGTTGGGTGGGGACCCCCTGAAGCTTTCTTT.